Listed below are T cell receptor beta chains from one sample, sequenced in a study of blood T cell repertoires in COVID-19. TCRdb keeps only in-frame clones here, not all; method: immunoSEQ multiplex PCR. Among about 150,000 clones listed, roughly four fifths were seen once. Sequenced input: peripheral blood. Receptors were obtained from a human donor with acute or convalescent COVID-19. The donor label of this sample is uncertain. CDR3s include the opening cysteine and the closing phenylalanine or tryptophan. Each record gives: clone size, CDR3 length, J gene, D gene, V gene, CDR3 DNA, CDR3 protein. A D gene is named only where the DNA matches it firmly. Not all rows give a size; the values are once, few, many and, for expanded clones, a class.

once 14 TRBJ2-5 TRBD2 TRBV29-1 TGCAGCGTAGCGGGGGGGAACCTCCAAGAGACCCAGTACTTC CSVAGGNLQETQYF
once 12 TRBJ2-1 . TRBV29-1 TGCAGCGTTGAAGTGATGCGGAATGAGCAGTTCTTC CSVEVMRNEQFF
many 13 TRBJ1-1 . TRBV7-2 TGTGCTATACTCCGTACAGGGAACACTGAAGCTTTCTTT CAILRTGNTEAFF
. 15 TRBJ1-1 . TRBV7-6 TGTGCCAGCAGCTTAGGGGCGAAGAGCTACACTGAAGCTTTCTTT CASSLGAKSYTEAFF
. 12 TRBJ1-4 TRBD1 TRBV30 TGTGCCTGGGCGCAGGGGGGCGAAAAACTGTTTTTT CAWAQGGEKLFF
. 14 TRBJ1-2 . TRBV7-2 TGTGCCAGCAGCTTAGTTGGCAACAACTATGGCTACACCTTC CASSLVGNNYGYTF
. 13 TRBJ1-5 . TRBV3-1/TRBV3-2 TGTGCCAGCAGCCAAGATAGTGGGCGGCCCCAGCATTTT CASSQDSGRPQHF
few 13 TRBJ1-1 TRBD1 TRBV18 TGTGCCAGCTCACCCGCGGGCAGGGGGAAAGCTTTCTTT CASSPAGRGKAFF
. 15 TRBJ1-5 TRBD1 TRBV6-5 TGTGCCAGCACCTTGGACAGGGTAGGGAATCAGCCCCAGCATTTT CASTLDRVGNQPQHF
few 18 TRBJ2-3 TRBD2 TRBV7-9 TGTGCCAGCAGGCTGTGGGGACTAGCGGGGGGAAGCACAGATACGCAGTATTTT CASRLWGLAGGSTDTQYF
. 13 TRBJ1-2 TRBD1 TRBV29-1 TGCAGCGGAGGACAGGGAGGGGATTATGGCTACACCTTC CSGGQGGDYGYTF
. 17 TRBJ1-5 . TRBV7-8 TGTGCCAGCAGCTTGATCGTAGCAGGGGTTAGCAATCAGCCCCAGCATTTT CASSLIVAGVSNQPQHF
. 13 TRBJ1-1 TRBD1 TRBV10-3 TGTGCCATCAGGGGGGACAGGCGGACTGAAGCTTTCTTT CAIRGDRRTEAFF
. 13 TRBJ2-1 TRBD1 TRBV6-5 TGTGCCAGCTTCTTTGCGACAGGGATTGAGCAGTTCTTC CASFFATGIEQFF
. 16 TRBJ2-5 . TRBV7-9 TGTGCCAGCAGCTTAGGGGCAGGGAACCTGCAGGAGACCCAGTACTTC CASSLGAGNLQETQYF
. 15 TRBJ1-1 TRBD1 TRBV4-1 TGCGCCAGCAGTAGATCGGGACAGGGGGACACTGAAGCTTTCTTT CASSRSGQGDTEAFF
few 15 TRBJ1-5 . TRBV6-1 TGTGCCAGCAGTGAATGGGGGCAGGGCAATCAGCCCCAGCATTTT CASSEWGQGNQPQHF
few 13 TRBJ1-1 . TRBV29-1 TGCAGCGCTGAGCGATCGGGAGGGACTGAAGCTTTCTTT CSAERSGGTEAFF
. 16 TRBJ1-2 TRBD1 TRBV15 TGTGCCACCAGCAGAGATCTCCGGACAGGGAACTATGGCTACACCTTC CATSRDLRTGNYGYTF
. 13 TRBJ2-5 . TRBV6-1 TGTGCCAGCAGTGAACAACAGCAAGGGACCCAGTACTTC CASSEQQQGTQYF
. 16 TRBJ1-5 TRBD1 TRBV7-9 TGTGCCAGCAGCACCCAGGGGGCGAGTGACAATCAGCCCCAGCATTTT CASSTQGASDNQPQHF
. 17 TRBJ2-3 TRBD1 TRBV27 TGTGCCAGCAGTATTTACCGCGGGACAGGGGGGGCAGATACGCAGTATTTT CASSIYRGTGGADTQYF
. 16 TRBJ1-2 . TRBV5-1 TGCGCCAGCAGCTTGGAGGGGGACACCTCTAACTATGGCTACACCTTC CASSLEGDTSNYGYTF
. 14 TRBJ1-4 TRBD1 TRBV29-1 TGCAGCGTCGAGACCGGGACAGGAGGTGAAAAACTGTTTTTT CSVETGTGGEKLFF
. 15 TRBJ1-2 TRBD1 TRBV18 TGTGCCAGCTCACACGTAGGACAGGGGGACTATGGCTACACCTTC CASSHVGQGDYGYTF
. 14 TRBJ2-5 . TRBV21-1 TGTGCCAGCAGCAAGGACAGGGGTCAAGAGACCCAGTACTTC CASSKDRGQETQYF
. 16 TRBJ2-2 TRBD1 TRBV5-6 TGTGCCAGCAGCTTCGTACAGGGGACGGGCACCGGGGAGCTGTTTTTT CASSFVQGTGTGELFF
many 12 TRBJ2-7 . TRBV14 TGTGCCAGCAGCACCGGCGGCTACGAGCAGTACTTC CASSTGGYEQYF
. 14 TRBJ1-3 . TRBV19 TGTGCCAGTAGTTTTGGGAGCTCTGGAAACACCATATATTTT CASSFGSSGNTIYF
. 14 TRBJ1-3 TRBD1 TRBV10-3 TGTGCCATCAGGAACCAGGGGGCTGGAAACACCATATATTTT CAIRNQGAGNTIYF
. 13 TRBJ1-2 . TRBV6-4 TGTGCCAGCAGTGCCCGAAGGACACCAGGCTACACCTTC CASSARRTPGYTF
. 13 TRBJ2-1 . TRBV6-5 TGTGCCGGAGCTCCCTCTTCCTACAATGAGCAGTTCTTC CAGAPSSYNEQFF
. 13 TRBJ2-3 TRBD2 TRBV7-7 TGTGCCAGCAGCTTCACTAGCGGAGATACGCAGTATTTT CASSFTSGDTQYF
. 16 TRBJ1-2 . TRBV4-2 TGTGCCAGCAGCCAACGACAGCAAGCTTTGATGGATGGCTACACCTTC CASSQRQQALMDGYTF
. 12 TRBJ2-7 TRBD2 TRBV29-1 TGCAGCGTTGATGGCGGGGGCTACGAGCAGTACTTC CSVDGGGYEQYF
. 14 TRBJ1-2 TRBD1 TRBV3-1/TRBV3-2 TGTGCCAGCAGCTCACAGGGGTCCAACCATGGCTACACCTTC CASSSQGSNHGYTF
. 13 TRBJ1-4 . TRBV3-1/TRBV3-2 TGTGCCAGCAGCCAAGATAAAGGAGTAAAACTGTTTTTT CASSQDKGVKLFF
. 14 TRBJ1-2 TRBD1 TRBV4-3 TGCGCCAGCAGCCGGTTACAGGGGAACTATGGCTACACCTTC CASSRLQGNYGYTF
. 17 TRBJ2-1 TRBD1 TRBV5-1 TGCGCCAGCAGCCCGGAATCCAAGACAGGGCACTACAATGAGCAGTTCTTC CASSPESKTGHYNEQFF
. 16 TRBJ1-2 . TRBV6-4 TGTGCCAGCAGTCCCCGGGGGGGACCCCTTGGCTATGGCTACACCTTC CASSPRGGPLGYGYTF
few 16 TRBJ1-2 TRBD1 TRBV15 TGTGCCACCAGCAGAGGTCGGACAGGGGGTCTCTATGGCTACACCTTC CATSRGRTGGLYGYTF
. 13 TRBJ2-5 . TRBV3-1/TRBV3-2 TGTGCCAGCAGCCAGGGGCTACAAGAGACCCAGTACTTC CASSQGLQETQYF
. 16 TRBJ1-6 . TRBV6-6 TGTGCCAGCAGTCCTACAGGGCCTTGGGGTAATTCACCCCTCCACTTT CASSPTGPWGNSPLHF
. 15 TRBJ2-2 . TRBV18 TGTGCCAGCTCACCCCAGGGACAGAACACCGGGGAGCTGTTTTTT CASSPQGQNTGELFF
. 17 TRBJ1-2 . TRBV7-9 TGTGCCAGCAGCTTAAATTCCGGCAGAGGGTGGGACTATGGCTACACCTTC CASSLNSGRGWDYGYTF
. 16 TRBJ1-2 TRBD1 TRBV7-2 TGTGCCAGCAGCTTAGGTGGACAGGGACCCGGCAATGGCTACACCTTC CASSLGGQGPGNGYTF
few 14 TRBJ1-4 TRBD1 TRBV5-1 TGCGCCAGCAGCTTAGACAGGGTCAATGAAAAACTGTTTTTT CASSLDRVNEKLFF
. 17 TRBJ2-3 . TRBV7-9 TGTGCCAGCAGCCCAATATTATCGCGGGGGCACACAGATACGCAGTATTTT CASSPILSRGHTDTQYF
. 13 TRBJ1-4 TRBD1 TRBV12-3/TRBV12-4 TGTGCCACACGACAGGGGGCGAGGGAAAAACTGTTTTTT CATRQGAREKLFF
. 16 TRBJ2-2 . TRBV11-3 TGTGCCAGCAGCCCCATCGGGGGTCCGAACACCGGGGAGCTGTTTTTT CASSPIGGPNTGELFF
. 15 TRBJ2-7 TRBD2 TRBV6-5 TGTGCCAGCAGGGCGGGGGAACTGGGTGTAGGCGAGCAGTACTTC CASRAGELGVGEQYF